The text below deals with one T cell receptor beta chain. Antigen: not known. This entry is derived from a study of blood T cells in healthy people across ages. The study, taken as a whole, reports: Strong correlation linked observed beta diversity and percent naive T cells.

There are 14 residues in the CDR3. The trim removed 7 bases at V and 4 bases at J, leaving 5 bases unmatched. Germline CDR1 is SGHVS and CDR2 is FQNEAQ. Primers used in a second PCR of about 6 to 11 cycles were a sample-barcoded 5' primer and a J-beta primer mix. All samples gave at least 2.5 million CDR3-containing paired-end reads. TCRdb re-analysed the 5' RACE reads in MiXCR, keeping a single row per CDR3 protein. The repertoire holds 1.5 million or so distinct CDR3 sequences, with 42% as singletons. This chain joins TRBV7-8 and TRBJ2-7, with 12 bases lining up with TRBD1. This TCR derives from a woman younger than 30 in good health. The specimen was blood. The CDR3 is CASKPGQGAYEQYF. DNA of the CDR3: TGTGCCAGCAAACCGGGACAGGGGGCTTACGAGCAGTACTTC. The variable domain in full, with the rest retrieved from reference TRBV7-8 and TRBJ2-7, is GAGVSQSPRYKVAKRGQDVALRCDPISGHVSLFWYQQALGQGPEFLTYFQNEAQLDKSGLPSDRFFAERPEGSVSTLKIQRTQQEDSAVYLCASKPGQGAYEQYFGPGTRLTVT.